Listed below are T cell receptor beta chains from one sample, sequenced in a study of CD8 T cells in ankylosing spondylitis. MiXCR, run by TCRdb on the 5' RACE reads, gives a single entry per CDR3 protein. The sample lists 200,000 or so distinct CDR3 sequences, roughly 13% occurring once. Source material: blood, either unsorted or a sorted T cell fraction (not recorded which). All receptors come from a female donor with ankylosing spondylitis or in good health (not recorded which). The CDR3 runs from the conserved cysteine through the conserved F or W. Each record gives: V gene, CDR3 protein.

TRBV5-5,CASSLGSRQFF
TRBV20-1,CSASTAGGSSSGANVLTF
TRBV7-2,CASSLKFEVGTDTQYF
TRBV24-1,CATSLGGTANQETQYF
TRBV20-1,CSARGFILSCNEQFF
TRBV6-5,CASSYSAGQLTDTQYF
TRBV7-9,CASSLTRGIAYGYTF
TRBV29-1,CSVEDSNYGYTF
TRBV29-1,CSVGGRGAYEKLFF
TRBV20-1,CSTRDQGPGELFF
TRBV3-1,CASSQEGPYGYTF
TRBV7-2,CASSLSGGDEQFF
TRBV19,CASRLLAGGYNEQFF
TRBV7-2,CASGDRPRSTGELFF
TRBV11-3,CASSLVRETEAFF
TRBV7-9,CASSKGTEAFF
TRBV7-8,CASRKGLAGAYNEQFF
TRBV20-1,CSARVPDSGNEQYF
TRBV27,CASSFLKRPTGANVLTF
TRBV5-1,CASSFGGTGEYNEQFF
TRBV6-2/TRBV6-3,CASSPSYNEQFF
TRBV20-1,CFARNRDRGHNEQFF
TRBV6-2/TRBV6-3,CASSYLGPTYEQYF
TRBV7-3,CASRTTGGATGELFF
TRBV12-3/TRBV12-4,CASSLGGRGNQPQHF
TRBV7-3,CASSTQGYEQYF
TRBV11-3,CASSLQFYEQYF